The text below deals with one TCR beta chain. This entry is derived from a study of blood T cell repertoires in COVID-19. The ends were cut back, 2 bases at V and 4 bases at J, with 8 bases in the middle. This CDR3 has 14 amino acids. Germline assignment: CDR1 SEHNR and CDR2 FQNEAQ (reference sequence). Sequenced by immunoSEQ multiplex PCR; TCRdb stores in-frame clones only, minus some. The table has around 250,000 clones, approximately 90% seen once; the top ten hold 0.95% to 1.5%. The sample was PBMCs or T cells enriched from blood (not recorded which). The source of this sequence is a human donor in a cohort exposed to, infected with or recovered from COVID-19 (not recorded which). The donor label of this sample is uncertain. The gene calls are TRBV7-9 and TRBJ1-4; D unresolved. CDR3 amino acids: CASSLRELNEKLFF. In DNA form, the CDR3 reads TGTGCCAGCAGCTTAAGGGAGCTTAATGAAAAACTGTTTTTT.